This TCR beta chain originates from a study of Ad26.COV2.S vaccination and SARS-CoV-2 variants (dated by TCRdb to the early 2020s). The study in broad terms: Donors in the vaccine arm were drawn from COV1001, a multicentre, randomized, double-blind, placebo-controlled phase I-IIa trial testing Ad26.COV2.S in healthy adults. Participants in the trial were split at random into five groups of five each, receiving low-dose or high-dose Ad26.COV2.S once or twice, or else placebo on both occasions. The TCR-sequenced set comprised roughly 30 samples: approximately 19 Ad26.COV2.S vaccine recipients, 5 placebo recipients and 8 SARS-CoV-2 convalescent individuals. Blinding of investigators to trial group allocation was maintained during experiments and outcome assessment. TCRbeta repertoire sequencing served as the tool for gauging how specific and how broad the SARS-CoV-2-reactive T cell receptors were following Ad26.COV2.S vaccination. Ad26.COV2.S was given intramuscularly at 5x10^10 or 1x10^11 viral particles, as a single shot or as two shots 56 days apart. Study-wide findings and limitations: Vaccine and placebo recipients had comparable non-spike TCR breadth, which fits with the vaccine containing only spike. The study was not powered for comparison of responses between vaccine doses or regimens. Spike-specific TCR breadth was higher in Ad26.COV2.S recipients than in placebo recipients (P = 0.0014). According to the authors, total T cell responses may have been underestimated by the TCR breadth and depth analyses. After vaccination, substantial breadth of spike-specific CD8+ and CD4+ T cell responses was reported.

In regard to this clone: Its antigen has not been determined. Base qualities are not at hand, and no much larger clone is one base apart.

The immunoSEQ Assay was used to sequence TCRbeta CDR3 regions. After extraction, genomic DNA underwent amplification by bias-controlled multiplex PCR, followed by high-throughput sequencing. In the original analysis: To quantify the absolute abundance of every unique TCRbeta CDR3 region, sequences were collapsed and filtered. T cell fraction was estimated by normalization of TCRbeta template counts to usable DNA, with usable DNA being measured through amplification of reference genes present in all nucleated cells. Repertoire TCRs were annotated as SARS-CoV-2-specific when V gene, CDR3 amino acid sequence and J gene were exactly matched to a known reactive TCR set. The reference SARS-CoV-2 TCR set came from MIRA and was filtered for enrichment in COVID-19-positive ImmuneCODE repertoires, removing public or cross-reactive TCRs. Using the MIRA antigens, annotated TCRs were further analysed by specific ORF or by position within an ORF. Breadth was defined as annotated unique rearrangements over total unique productive rearrangements; depth was the summed frequency of those rearrangements. TCR breadth was compared between groups using two-sided Wilcoxon rank-sum tests. The table was pulled from immuneACCESS by TCRdb, which kept in-frame rearrangements only. Such tables lose some clones; where checked, under half of the loss comes from unresolved V genes, and the rest has no known cause. V and J calls and clone size follow that table, whereas D and trimming were derived from the DNA. The sample table contains approximately 420,000 clones; only one count was recorded for 70% to 90% of them. The top ten constitute 3% to 3.5% of the sample.

The treatment or condition label of this sample denotes: roughly 20 received Ad26.COV2.S at low or high dose, single or two shots; about 5 received placebo; per-sample allocation not given. For vaccine and placebo recipients, the sequenced repertoires came from samples collected on day 63 after the first injection. In Cohort 1b, more than 20 adults aged 18-55 years were enrolled at a single site in Boston, USA, between 29 July and 7 August 2020. Ad26.COV2.S was a replication-incompetent adenovirus type 26 vector expressing a prefusion-stabilized SARS-CoV-2 spike protein from the original Wuhan strain. The specimen comprised peripheral blood, sampled in a trial of Ad26.COV2.S vaccine versus placebo. The clonotype comes from a person between 18 and 65 years old who received the Ad26.COV2.S COVID-19 vaccine or a placebo.

The CDR3: CASSLDGGAYNEQFF. The nucleotide sequence is TGTGCCAGCAGCTTGGACGGGGGCGCCTACAATGAGCAGTTCTTC. This chain joins TRBV5-6 to TRBJ2-1; the D region may be TRBD1 or TRBD2, each matching 6 bases equally. V sheds 0 bases and J sheds 2 bases, leaving 9 bases between their ends. Looking up the germline V gene yields CDR1 SGHDT and CDR2 YYEEEE. The CDR3 holds 15 amino acids from the cysteine to the phenylalanine. Kept here is only the CDR3 DNA, which spans 45 bases and is read in frame from base 1.